A single sample gave rise to the 24 T cell receptor beta chains below, sequenced in a study of cytotoxic CD8 clonotypes in ibrutinib-treated CLL. Only in-frame clones appear in the TCRdb table, and some are missing; sequencing was by immunoSEQ multiplex PCR. The repertoire includes some 15,000 clones, over 60% of them detected once, and about 12% sits in the top ten. Here the sequenced sample was PBMCs, taken before ibrutinib treatment. These receptors were taken from a human donor with chronic lymphocytic leukemia.

V usage is TRBV6-5 and J usage is TRBJ2-7; either TRBD1 or TRBD2 may supply D (5 bases each). Germline lookup yields CDR1 MNHEY and CDR2 SVGAGI. The V gene lost 4 bases and the J gene lost 2 bases, with 9 bases spanning the gap. The CDR3 spans 13 residues. The CDR3 protein is CASSLMGAYEQYF. The CDR3 DNA follows: TGTGCCAGCAGTTTGATGGGGGCCTACGAGCAGTACTTC.

The chain uses TRBV7-9 and TRBJ1-4; no clear D gene. CDR1 and CDR2 (germline): SEHNR, FQNEAQ (reference sequence). V lost 5 bases to trimming and J lost 2 bases, with 15 bases between them. The CDR3 consists of 16 residues. For the CDR3, the DNA is TGTGCCAGCAGCCTAAGCGGGGAGGTCACTAATGAAAAACTGTTTTTT. As protein: CASSLSGEVTNEKLFF.

This chain links TRBV7-2 with TRBJ1-5; 12 nucleotides agree with TRBD1. The V gene end was trimmed by 5 bases and the J gene end by 4 bases; junction bases not matched to a gene: 3. Germline CDR1 reads SGHTA; CDR2 reads FQGNSA. The CDR3 is 15 amino acids. CDR3 sequence: CASSQGQGANQPQHF. As DNA, the CDR3 is TGTGCCAGCAGCCAGGGACAGGGGGCGAATCAGCCCCAGCATTTT.

This sequence joins TRBV21-1 and TRBJ2-7; TRBD2 is taken as the D call from the table, unchecked against the DNA. TRBV21-1 is flagged as a pseudogene. This CDR3 is built from 14 residues. The CDR3: CASSTQGGSYEQYF. The CDR3 DNA follows: TGTGCCAGCAGCACCCAGGGAGGTTCCTACGAGCAGTACTTC.

The CDR3 sequence: CASSLALHQETQYF. The CDR3 DNA reads as TGTGCCAGCAGCTTAGCATTGCATCAAGAGACCCAGTACTTC. V is TRBV7-9 and J is TRBJ2-5; D unresolved. CDR1 is SEHNR and CDR2 is FQNEAQ in the germline V gene (reference sequence). Trimming shortened V by 0 bases and J by 2 bases, and 7 bases separated the two germline ends. This CDR3 comprises 14 residues.

The rearrangement links TRBV5-1 to TRBJ2-5; no clear D gene. The CDR3 extends over 15 amino acids. The germline CDR1 and CDR2 sequences are SGHRS and YFSETQ. V was cut by 3 bases and J by 5 bases, with 17 bases left in between. The CDR3 DNA follows: TGCGCCAGCAGCTCCTCAATAGCTGGGATGGAGACCCAGTACTTC. It is translated as CASSSSIAGMETQYF.

CDR3 nucleotides: TGTGCTAGTGGTACTATGAAGGGGGGAATGCGGGGCACCGGGGAGCTGTTTTTT. Translated, it gives CASGTMKGGMRGTGELFF. The genes are TRBV12-5 and TRBJ2-2; the D gene could be TRBD1 or TRBD2 (6 bases each). The CDR3 extends over 18 amino acids. Germline V gene lookup returns CDR1 LGHNT and CDR2 FRNRAP. V was cut by 5 bases and J by 4 bases, with 23 bases left in between.

This clone showed up just a few times. The chain joins TRBV6-1 to TRBJ1-1; TRBD1 matches 7 bases. The germline V gene encodes CDR1 MNHNS and CDR2 SASEGT. The CDR3 totals 14 residues. V was pared by 7 bases and J by 1 base, with 6 bases of the junction left unmatched. The CDR3 protein is CASTQDRRNTEAFF. The CDR3 region has the DNA TGTGCCAGCACCCAGGACAGGAGGAACACTGAAGCTTTCTTT.

V usage is TRBV19 and J usage is TRBJ2-5; 7 nucleotides line up with TRBD1. CDR1 is LNHDA, CDR2 SQIVND, per germline (reference sequence). J gave up 4 bases and V 4 bases, and 6 bases lay outside the gene matches. The CDR3 covers 14 residues. The CDR3 bases are TGTGCCAGTAGTACGTACAGGGGCGGAGAGACCCAGTACTTC. This codes for CASSTYRGGETQYF.

Here the CDR3 reads CSAHREETQYF. CDR3 nucleotide sequence: TGCAGTGCTCACAGGGAAGAGACCCAGTACTTC. The chain couples TRBV20-1 to TRBJ2-5; tentative D call: TRBD1 (6 bases). Looked up from germline, CDR1 is DFQATT and CDR2 is SNEGSKA (reference sequence). CDR3 length: 11 amino acids. Trimming left V 5 bases short and J 3 bases short, with 7 bases between.

The chain couples TRBV5-1 to TRBJ2-5; D may be TRBD2 (6 bases). V lost 4 bases and J lost 5, with 12 bases in between. Germline lookup yields CDR1 SGHRS and CDR2 YFSETQ. The length of the CDR3 is 13 residues. Here the CDR3 DNA reads TGCGCCAGCAGCCGTCGGGAGCGGGAGACCCAGTACTTC. Its protein is CASSRRERETQYF. Full variable domain (outside the CDR3, taken from reference TRBV5-1 and TRBJ2-5): KAGVTQTPRYLIKTRGQQVTLSCSPISGHRSVSWYQQTPGQGLQFLFEYFSETQRNKGNFPGRFSGRQFSNSRSEMNVSTLELGDSALYLCASSRRERETQYFGPGTRLLVL.

The V gene is TRBV30, the J gene TRBJ1-2; TRBD1 aligns across 7 bases. Germline V gene lookup returns CDR1 GTSNPN and CDR2 SVGIG (reference sequence). The CDR3 runs to 15 residues. Losses at the gene ends were 5 bases for V and 4 bases for J; bases not matched to a gene: 13. CDR3 in DNA: TGTGCCTGGTACCCCCCGGGACAGAGACCCTATGGCTACACCTTC. Protein product: CAWYPPGQRPYGYTF.

This clone came up a few times. The chain carries TRBV27 and TRBJ2-2; D call uncertain. The germline V gene encodes CDR1 MNHEY and CDR2 SMNVEV (reference sequence). This CDR3 is 15 amino acids long. V shed 2 bases and J shed 7 bases, with 14 bases lying between them. The CDR3 nucleotides read TGTGCCAGCAGTTTAGGTGGCAGGTCCGGCGGGGAGCTGTTTTTT. Protein: CASSLGGRSGGELFF.

The gene calls are TRBV28 and TRBJ2-7, with unresolved D. The CDR3 totals 13 residues. Trimming left V 7 bases short and J 7 bases short, with 17 bases between. The germline CDR1 and CDR2 sequences are MDHEN and SYDVKM. The CDR3 spells CASILTPPWEQYF. The CDR3 region has the DNA TGTGCCAGCATTTTGACCCCTCCCTGGGAGCAGTACTTC. Full variable domain (remainder filled in from reference TRBV28 and TRBJ2-7): DVKVTQSSRYLVKRTGEKVFLECVQDMDHENMFWYRQDPGLGLRLIYFSYDVKMKEKGDIPEGYSVSREKKERFSLILESASTNQTSMYLCASILTPPWEQYFGPGTRLTVT.

The chain recombines TRBV19 with TRBJ1-3; D uncertain. V was pared by 3 bases and J by 7 bases, with 16 bases between. Germline V CDR1 and CDR2: LNHDA, SQIVND (reference sequence). The CDR3 has 15 amino acids. The CDR3 reads CASSMWPRSWNTIYF. CDR3 DNA sequence: TGTGCCAGTAGTATGTGGCCGAGATCTTGGAACACCATATATTTT.

V is TRBV11-3 and J is TRBJ2-1; a possible D gene is TRBD2 (5 bases). The CDR3 spans 11 residues. Trimming took off 4 bases at V and 9 bases at J, with 7 bases between the two ends. From germline, CDR1 is SGHNT and CDR2 YENEEA. In DNA, the CDR3 is TGTGCCAGCAGCTCGGGGATTGAGCAGTTCTTC. Encoded protein: CASSSGIEQFF.

This clone was seen only a few times. V gene TRBV11-3 combines with J gene TRBJ2-1, with D possibly being TRBD2 (6 bases). Germline CDR1 SGHNT, CDR2 YENEEA. Trimming cost V 1 base and J 8 bases, with 15 bases left between them. CDR3 length: 15 residues. The CDR3 sequence is CASSLGFSGVDEQFF. The DNA for the CDR3 is TGTGCCAGCAGCTTAGGGTTTAGCGGAGTCGATGAGCAGTTCTTC.

V is TRBV27 and J is TRBJ1-1; D gene ambiguous. CDR3 length: 13 residues. V was cut by 3 bases and J by 6 bases, with 11 bases left in between. Germline V lookup: CDR1 MNHEY, CDR2 SMNVEV (reference sequence). The CDR3 DNA reads TGTGCCAGCAGTTTCGGTAATTCCCCTGAAGCTTTCTTT. Encoded protein: CASSFGNSPEAFF.

This rearrangement joins TRBV7-8 to TRBJ1-6; D possibly corresponds to TRBD1 (5 bases). Trimming stripped 5 bases from V and 7 bases from J, with 24 bases between. The germline V gene encodes CDR1 SGHVS and CDR2 FQNEAQ. This CDR3 is built from 18 residues. The CDR3 sequence: CASSREGTDRPTNSPLHF. The CDR3 DNA reads TGTGCCAGCAGCAGAGAGGGGACGGACCGCCCGACCAATTCACCCCTCCACTTT.

The J gene is TRBJ1-4, the V gene TRBV6-1, with D perhaps matching TRBD1 (5 bases). The V end lost 0 bases, the J end lost 0 bases, and 14 bases lay between the germline ends. The CDR3 length is 18 residues. CDR1 is MNHNS and CDR2 is SASEGT in the germline V gene. This chain's CDR3 is CASSEALRGSATNEKLFF. CDR3 nucleotide sequence: TGTGCCAGCAGTGAAGCGCTCCGGGGCTCAGCAACTAATGAAAAACTGTTTTTT.

V usage is TRBV19 and J usage is TRBJ1-2, with D unclear. CDR1 LNHDA and CDR2 SQIVND come from the germline V gene (reference sequence). The CDR3 length is 15 residues. V lost 2 bases, J lost 4 bases, and 14 bases lay in between. The CDR3 DNA reads as TGTGCCAGTAGTATAAACCCCGGCAGGATCTATGGCTACACCTTC. Translated, it gives CASSINPGRIYGYTF.

The chain combines TRBV5-1 with TRBJ2-2; D possibly corresponds to TRBD1 (5 bases). CDR3 length: 15 amino acids. Trimming left V 1 base short and J 4 bases short, with 11 bases between. Germline V CDR1 and CDR2: SGHRS, YFSETQ. CDR3 amino acids: CASSLPTDFTGELFF. The CDR3 DNA follows: TGCGCCAGCAGCTTGCCGACAGACTTCACCGGGGAGCTGTTTTTT.

The rearrangement uses TRBV27 and TRBJ1-2, with D uncertain. Germline V CDR1 and CDR2: MNHEY, SMNVEV (reference sequence). The CDR3 contains 14 residues. Between the trimmed V and J ends, which lost 5 bases and 2 bases, there was a span of 12 bases. CDR3 sequence: CASSSVGLNYGYTF. DNA for the CDR3: TGTGCCAGCAGTAGTGTAGGGCTCAACTATGGCTACACCTTC.

This clone was seen a few times. V gene TRBV7-9 combines with J gene TRBJ1-2; 7 nucleotides align to TRBD1. The CDR3 is made up of 14 amino acids. Unmatched junction bases numbered 12, after V lost 6 bases and J lost 8 bases. Germline V CDR1 and CDR2: SEHNR, FQNEAQ (reference sequence). CDR3 coding DNA: TGTGCCAGCAGACCTAGACAGGGCCCTCACGGCTACACCTTC. Its translation: CASRPRQGPHGYTF.